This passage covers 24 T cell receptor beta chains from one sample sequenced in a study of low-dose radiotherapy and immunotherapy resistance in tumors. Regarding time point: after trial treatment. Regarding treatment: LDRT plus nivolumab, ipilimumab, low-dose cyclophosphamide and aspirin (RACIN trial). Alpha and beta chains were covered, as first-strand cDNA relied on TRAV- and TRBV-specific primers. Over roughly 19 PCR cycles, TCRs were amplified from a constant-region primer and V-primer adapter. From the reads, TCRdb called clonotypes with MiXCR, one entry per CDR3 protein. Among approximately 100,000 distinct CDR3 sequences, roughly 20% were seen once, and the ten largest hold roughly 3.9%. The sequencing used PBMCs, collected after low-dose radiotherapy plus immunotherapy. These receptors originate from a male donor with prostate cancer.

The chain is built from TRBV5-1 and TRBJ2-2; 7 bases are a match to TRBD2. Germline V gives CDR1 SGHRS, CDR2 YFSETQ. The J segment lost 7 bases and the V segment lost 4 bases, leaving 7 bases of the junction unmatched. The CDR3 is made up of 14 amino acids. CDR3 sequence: CASSRDGGSGELFF. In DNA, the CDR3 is TGCGCCAGCAGCCGAGACGGGGGGAGCGGGGAGCTGTTTTTT.

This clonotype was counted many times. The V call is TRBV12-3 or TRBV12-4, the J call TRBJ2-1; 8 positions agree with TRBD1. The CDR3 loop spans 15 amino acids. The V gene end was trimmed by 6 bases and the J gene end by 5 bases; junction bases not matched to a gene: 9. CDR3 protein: CASRKAGQAHNEQFF. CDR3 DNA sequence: TGTGCCAGCAGAAAGGCGGGACAGGCCCACAATGAGCAGTTCTTC.

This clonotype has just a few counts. In DNA, the CDR3 is TGCGCCAGCAGCCCGGACAGGGAGGACAATGAGCAGTTCTTC. Translating it yields CASSPDREDNEQFF. The V gene is TRBV5-1, the J gene TRBJ2-1, with 8 bases that match TRBD1. J was trimmed by 5 bases and V by 4 bases; bases with no gene match: 5. CDR1 and CDR2 (germline): SGHRS, YFSETQ. The CDR3 has 14 residues.

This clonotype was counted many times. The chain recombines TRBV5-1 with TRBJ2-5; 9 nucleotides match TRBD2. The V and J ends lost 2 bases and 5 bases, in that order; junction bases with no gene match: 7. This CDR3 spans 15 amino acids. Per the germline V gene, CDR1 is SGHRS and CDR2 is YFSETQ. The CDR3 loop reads CASSLSPSGAETQYF. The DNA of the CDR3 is TGCGCCAGCAGCTTAAGTCCTAGCGGGGCGGAGACCCAGTACTTC.

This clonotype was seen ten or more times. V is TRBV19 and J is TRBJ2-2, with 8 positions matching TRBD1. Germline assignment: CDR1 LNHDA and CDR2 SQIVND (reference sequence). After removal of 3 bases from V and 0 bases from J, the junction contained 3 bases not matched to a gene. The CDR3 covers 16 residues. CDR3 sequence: CASSIPGQANTGELFF. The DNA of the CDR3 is TGTGCCAGTAGTATCCCGGGACAGGCGAACACCGGGGAGCTGTTTTTT.

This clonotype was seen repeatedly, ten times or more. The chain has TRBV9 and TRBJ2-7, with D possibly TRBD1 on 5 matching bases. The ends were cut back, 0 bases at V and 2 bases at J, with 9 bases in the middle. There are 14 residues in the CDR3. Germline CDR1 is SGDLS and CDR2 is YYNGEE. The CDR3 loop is CASSVGGATYEQYF. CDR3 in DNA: TGTGCCAGCAGCGTAGGTGGGGCAACCTACGAGCAGTACTTC. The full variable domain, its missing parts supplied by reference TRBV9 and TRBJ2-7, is DSGVTQTPKHLITATGQRVTLRCSPRSGDLSVYWYQQSLDQGLQFLIQYYNGEERAKGNILERFSAQQFPDLHSELNLSSLELGDSALYFCASSVGGATYEQYFGPGTRLTVT.

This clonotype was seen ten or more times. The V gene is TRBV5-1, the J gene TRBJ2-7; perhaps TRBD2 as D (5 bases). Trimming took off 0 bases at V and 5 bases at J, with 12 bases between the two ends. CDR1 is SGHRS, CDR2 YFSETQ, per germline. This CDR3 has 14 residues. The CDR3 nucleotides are TGCGCCAGCAGCTTGGTTGGGAGCAACAACGAGCAGTACTTC. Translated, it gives CASSLVGSNNEQYF.

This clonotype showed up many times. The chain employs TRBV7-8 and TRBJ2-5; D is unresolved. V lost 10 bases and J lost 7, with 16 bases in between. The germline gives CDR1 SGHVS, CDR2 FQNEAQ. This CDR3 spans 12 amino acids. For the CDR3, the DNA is TGTGCCACTCTAGTCGGCCCGAGGACCCAGTACTTC. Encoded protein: CATLVGPRTQYF.

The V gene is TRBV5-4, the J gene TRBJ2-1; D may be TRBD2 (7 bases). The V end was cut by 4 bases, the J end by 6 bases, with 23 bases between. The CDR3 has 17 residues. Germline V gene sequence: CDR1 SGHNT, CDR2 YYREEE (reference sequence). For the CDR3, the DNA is TGTGCCAGCAGCCCGGCCTCGGGGAGGGGGGGACCCAATGAGCAGTTCTTC. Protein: CASSPASGRGGPNEQFF.

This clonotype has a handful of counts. CDR3 DNA: TGTGCCAGCAGTCCTTCAGGGACAGGGAACGAGCAGTACTTC. It translates to CASSPSGTGNEQYF. The genes are TRBV6-5 and TRBJ2-7; 9 nucleotides line up with TRBD1. V lost 5 bases, J lost 5 bases, and 7 bases stayed unmatched. The germline V gene has CDR1 MNHEY and CDR2 SVGAGI. The CDR3 spans 14 residues.

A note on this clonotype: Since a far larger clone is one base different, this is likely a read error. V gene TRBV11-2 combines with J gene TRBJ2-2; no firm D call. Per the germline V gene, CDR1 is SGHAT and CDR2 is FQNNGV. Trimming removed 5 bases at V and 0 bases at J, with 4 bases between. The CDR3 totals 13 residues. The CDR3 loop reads CASSLTNTGELFF. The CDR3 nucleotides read TGTGCCAGCAGCCTGACGAACACCGGGGAGCTGTTTTTT.

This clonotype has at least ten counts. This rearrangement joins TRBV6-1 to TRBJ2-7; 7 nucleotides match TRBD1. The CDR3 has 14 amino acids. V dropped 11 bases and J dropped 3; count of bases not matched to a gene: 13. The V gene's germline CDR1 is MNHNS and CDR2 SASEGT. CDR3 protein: CAATRGDRGYEQYF. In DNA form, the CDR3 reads TGTGCCGCCACTCGTGGGGACAGAGGCTACGAGCAGTACTTC.

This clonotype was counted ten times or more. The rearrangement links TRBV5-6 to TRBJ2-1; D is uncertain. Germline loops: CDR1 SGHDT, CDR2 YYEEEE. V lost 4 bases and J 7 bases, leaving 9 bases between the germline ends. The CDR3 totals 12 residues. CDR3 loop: CASSPSGNEQFF. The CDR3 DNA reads TGTGCCAGCAGCCCAAGTGGGAATGAGCAGTTCTTC.

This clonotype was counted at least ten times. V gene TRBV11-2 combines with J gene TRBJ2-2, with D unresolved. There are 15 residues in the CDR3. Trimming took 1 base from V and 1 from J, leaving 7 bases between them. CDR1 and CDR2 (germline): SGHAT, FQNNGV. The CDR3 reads CASSLVLENTGELFF. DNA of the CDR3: TGTGCCAGCAGCTTAGTTTTGGAGAACACCGGGGAGCTGTTTTTT.

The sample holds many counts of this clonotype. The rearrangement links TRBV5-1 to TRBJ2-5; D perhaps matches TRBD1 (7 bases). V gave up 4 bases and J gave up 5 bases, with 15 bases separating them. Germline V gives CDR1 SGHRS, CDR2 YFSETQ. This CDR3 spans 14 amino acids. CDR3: CASSIDRAGETQYF. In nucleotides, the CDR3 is TGCGCCAGCAGCATCGACAGGGCGGGGGAGACCCAGTACTTC.

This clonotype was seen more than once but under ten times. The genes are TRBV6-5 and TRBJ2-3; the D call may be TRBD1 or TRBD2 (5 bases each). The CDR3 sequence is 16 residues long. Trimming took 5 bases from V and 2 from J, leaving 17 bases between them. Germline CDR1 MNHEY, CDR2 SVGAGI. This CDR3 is CASSTLYGTHTDTQYF. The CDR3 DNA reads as TGTGCCAGCAGTACTCTCTATGGGACGCACACAGATACGCAGTATTTT.

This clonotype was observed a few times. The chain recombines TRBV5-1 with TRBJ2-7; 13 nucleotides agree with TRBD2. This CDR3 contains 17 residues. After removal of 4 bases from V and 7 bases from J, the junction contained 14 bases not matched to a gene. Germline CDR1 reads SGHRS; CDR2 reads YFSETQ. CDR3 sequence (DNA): TGCGCCAGCAGCCGACTAGCGGGGGGCCGTTCTGTTCGAGAGCAGTACTTC. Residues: CASSRLAGGRSVREQYF. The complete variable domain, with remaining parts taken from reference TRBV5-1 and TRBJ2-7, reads KAGVTQTPRYLIKTRGQQVTLSCSPISGHRSVSWYQQTPGQGLQFLFEYFSETQRNKGNFPGRFSGRQFSNSRSEMNVSTLELGDSALYLCASSRLAGGRSVREQYFGPGTRLTVT.

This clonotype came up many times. CDR3 nucleotide sequence: TGCAGTGCTAGAGAGCCCCGCGGGGCGGGGGGTGGGAATGAGCAGTTCTTC. The encoded protein is CSAREPRGAGGGNEQFF. The gene calls are TRBV20-1 and TRBJ2-1; TRBD2 aligns across 8 bases. The CDR3 is 17 amino acids. V gave up 0 bases and J gave up 7 bases; unmatched junction bases: 14. CDR1 and CDR2 (germline): DFQATT, SNEGSKA (reference sequence).

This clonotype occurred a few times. The CDR3 DNA sequence: TGTGCCAGCAGTTCATATCAGGGCCGGAAACTGTTTTTT. Its protein is CASSSYQGRKLFF. The chain is built from TRBV27 and TRBJ1-4; a possible D gene is TRBD1 (5 bases). V was cut by 4 bases and J by 11 bases, with 14 bases left in between. Germline V gives CDR1 MNHEY, CDR2 SMNVEV (reference sequence). The CDR3 contains 13 residues.

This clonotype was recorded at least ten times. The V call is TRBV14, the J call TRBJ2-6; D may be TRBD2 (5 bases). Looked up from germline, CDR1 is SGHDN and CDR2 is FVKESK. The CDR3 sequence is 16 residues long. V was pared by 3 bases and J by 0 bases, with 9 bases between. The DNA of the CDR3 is TGTGCCAGCAGCCAGCCGGGGTCCTCTGGGGCCAACGTCCTGACTTTC. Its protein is CASSQPGSSGANVLTF. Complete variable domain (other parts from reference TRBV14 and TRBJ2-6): EAGVTQFPSHSVIEKGQTVTLRCDPISGHDNLYWYRRVMGKEIKFLLHFVKESKQDESGMPNNRFLAERTGGTYSTLKVQPAELEDSGVYFCASSQPGSSGANVLTFGAGSRLTVL.

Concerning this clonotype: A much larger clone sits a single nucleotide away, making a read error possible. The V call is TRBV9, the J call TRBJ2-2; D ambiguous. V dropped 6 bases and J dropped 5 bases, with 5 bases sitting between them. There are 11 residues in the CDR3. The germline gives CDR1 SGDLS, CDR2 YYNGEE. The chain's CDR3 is CASTRTGELFF. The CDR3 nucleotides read TGTGCCAGCACCAGAACCGGGGAGCTGTTTTTT.

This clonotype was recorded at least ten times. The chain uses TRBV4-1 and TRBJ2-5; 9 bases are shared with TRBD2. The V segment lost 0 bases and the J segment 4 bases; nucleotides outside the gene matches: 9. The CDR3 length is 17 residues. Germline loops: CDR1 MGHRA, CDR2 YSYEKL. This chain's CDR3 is CASSQDGSSGGLETQYF. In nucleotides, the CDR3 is TGCGCCAGCAGCCAAGATGGAAGTAGCGGGGGTTTAGAGACCCAGTACTTC.

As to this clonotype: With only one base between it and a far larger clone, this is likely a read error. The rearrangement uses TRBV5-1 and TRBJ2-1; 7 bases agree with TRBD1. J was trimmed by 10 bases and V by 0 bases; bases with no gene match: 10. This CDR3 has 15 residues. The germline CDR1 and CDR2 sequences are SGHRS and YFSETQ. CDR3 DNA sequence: TGCGCCAGCAGCTTGGACGGGACAGCATCCTACGAGCAGTTCTTC. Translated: CASSLDGTASYEQFF.

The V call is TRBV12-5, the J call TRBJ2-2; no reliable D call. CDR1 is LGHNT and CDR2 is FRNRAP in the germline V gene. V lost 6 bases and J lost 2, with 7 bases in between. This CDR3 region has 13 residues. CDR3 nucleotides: TGTGCTAGTGGATCCGACAACACCGGGGAGCTGTTTTTT. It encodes CASGSDNTGELFF.